This is a list of T cell receptor beta chains from one sample in a study of blood T cell repertoires in COVID-19. Assay: immunoSEQ multiplex PCR; the TCRdb copy retains only in-frame clones and omits some. Counted here are about 300,000 clones, roughly 90% occurring once; the ten biggest clones make up approximately 1.8%. Material: peripheral blood. The origin of the receptors is a woman aged 25 to 39 with COVID-19, enrolled during active disease. Both conserved end residues are part of each CDR3. D genes are given only for firm matches. The size of a clone is reported for some rows only, either as once, few or many, or as a class for expanded clones.

TRBV19	-	TRBD1	TRBJ1-5	CASSSGQGGDQPQHF	TGTGCCAGTAGTTCGGGACAGGGTGGGGATCAGCCCCAGCATTTT
TRBV6-5	-	-	TRBJ1-5	CASSLGGGPNQPQHF	TGTGCCAGCAGTCTAGGGGGGGGACCCAATCAGCCCCAGCATTTT
TRBV30	-	-	TRBJ1-3	CAWATGNSGNTIYF	TGTGCCTGGGCCACAGGAAACTCTGGAAACACCATATATTTT
TRBV5-1	-	-	TRBJ1-2	CASSLDPYTTQALNYGYTF	TGCGCCAGCAGCTTGGACCCTTATACCACACAGGCCCTGAACTATGGCTACACCTTC
TRBV7-9	-	-	TRBJ1-4	CASSLRYPGEKLFF	TGTGCCAGCAGCTTACGTTACCCGGGAGAAAAACTGTTTTTT
TRBV12-3/TRBV12-4	-	TRBD1	TRBJ1-1	CASSTGTGAAFF	TGTGCCAGCAGCACCGGGACAGGGGCAGCTTTCTTT
TRBV9	-	-	TRBJ1-3	CASSVGAGDVHTIYF	TGTGCCAGCAGCGTAGGGGCAGGGGATGTTCACACCATATATTTT
TRBV4-2	-	TRBD1	TRBJ1-2	CASSQGGTGLGYGYTF	TGTGCCAGCAGCCAAGGGGGGACAGGGCTCGGCTATGGCTACACCTTC
TRBV29-1	-	-	TRBJ2-7	CSVGTYEQYF	TGCAGCGTCGGTACCTACGAGCAGTACTTC
TRBV9	once	-	TRBJ1-6	CASSARAGQSYNSPLHF	TGTGCCAGCAGCGCCAGAGCGGGGCAAAGTTATAATTCACCCCTCCACTTT
TRBV5-6	-	-	TRBJ1-4	CASSSSTGGNEKLFF	TGTGCCAGCAGCTCCTCCACCGGCGGGAATGAAAAACTGTTTTTT
TRBV28	-	TRBD2	TRBJ2-3	CASSLGSGLTTDTQYF	TGTGCCAGCAGTTTAGGGTCGGGACTAACCACAGATACGCAGTATTTT
TRBV10-3	-	TRBD1	TRBJ1-1	CAISATGGASEAFF	TGTGCCATCAGTGCAACAGGGGGTGCTTCTGAAGCTTTCTTT
TRBV4-2	-	TRBD1	TRBJ1-5	CASSQDPTGTDQPQHF	TGTGCCAGCAGCCAAGATCCGACAGGGACCGATCAGCCCCAGCATTTT
TRBV12-3/TRBV12-4	-	-	TRBJ1-1	CASKTNRAEAFF	TGTGCCAGCAAAACCAACAGGGCTGAAGCTTTCTTT
TRBV11-2	-	-	TRBJ2-5	CASTQLAGGRNQETQYF	TGTGCCAGCACTCAGTTGGCCGGGGGGCGGAACCAAGAGACCCAGTACTTC
TRBV10-1	-	TRBD2	TRBJ2-2	CASSEKPGNSGGINTGELFF	TGCGCCAGCAGTGAGAAACCGGGGAATAGCGGGGGGATAAACACCGGGGAGCTGTTTTTT
TRBV7-3	-	TRBD2	TRBJ2-2	CASSTTSGGNTGELFF	TGTGCCAGCAGCACGACTAGCGGGGGTAACACCGGGGAGCTGTTTTTT
TRBV7-9	-	-	TRBJ2-7	CASSQRELGSSYEQYF	TGTGCCAGCAGCCAGAGGGAGCTGGGGTCCAGCTACGAGCAGTACTTC
TRBV11-3	once	TRBD1	TRBJ2-7	CASSSSYGQGAGEQYF	TGTGCCAGCAGCTCCTCCTATGGGCAGGGGGCCGGCGAGCAGTACTTC
TRBV2	-	TRBD1	TRBJ2-7	CASKPGQGLEQYF	TGTGCCAGCAAGCCGGGACAGGGTCTCGAGCAGTACTTC
TRBV5-4	-	TRBD1	TRBJ1-6	CASSSLTGERSPLHF	TGTGCCAGCAGTTCGCTGACAGGGGAACGATCACCCCTCCACTTT
TRBV4-1	-	-	TRBJ2-1	CASRGAGDRDNEQFF	TGCGCCAGCCGGGGGGCGGGGGATCGCGACAATGAGCAGTTCTTC
TRBV11-2	-	TRBD1	TRBJ2-1	CASSLDPGQGPVF	TGTGCCAGCAGCTTAGACCCAGGACAGGGCCCGGTCTTC
TRBV5-1	-	TRBD1	TRBJ2-2	CASSRGQGAKTGELFF	TGCGCCAGCAGTCGCGGACAGGGGGCTAAGACCGGGGAGCTGTTTTTT
TRBV14	-	-	TRBJ2-1	CASSQDLRSNEQFF	TGTGCCAGCAGCCAAGATTTAAGGAGCAATGAGCAGTTCTTC
TRBV5-1	-	-	TRBJ1-2	CASSLTGQPAGGYTF	TGCGCCAGCAGCTTGACGGGACAACCCGCGGGTGGCTACACCTTC
TRBV19	-	-	TRBJ2-3	CASSRISTDTQYF	TGTGCCAGCAGCAGGATAAGCACAGATACGCAGTATTTT
TRBV3-1/TRBV3-2	-	-	TRBJ1-4	CASSQPGFEKLFF	TGTGCCAGCAGCCAACCAGGGTTCGAAAAACTGTTTTTT
TRBV3-1/TRBV3-2	few	TRBD2	TRBJ2-2	CASSPGLAGFTGELFF	TGTGCCAGCAGCCCGGGACTAGCGGGGTTCACCGGGGAGCTGTTTTTT
TRBV4-1	many	TRBD1	TRBJ1-6	CASSQVWGTGVPPLHF	TGCGCCAGCAGCCAAGTTTGGGGGACAGGGGTCCCCCCCCTCCACTTT
TRBV5-5	-	-	TRBJ1-4	CASRYTTRHEKLFF	TGTGCCAGCAGGTACACTACCCGACATGAAAAACTGTTTTTT
TRBV7-2	-	-	TRBJ1-1	CASSLRAGKGSEAFF	TGTGCCAGCAGCTTGAGAGCAGGGAAGGGGTCTGAAGCTTTCTTT
TRBV10-3	-	TRBD2	TRBJ2-3	CAISLSGGPDTQYF	TGTGCCATCAGTCTTAGCGGGGGGCCAGATACGCAGTATTTT
TRBV3-1/TRBV3-2	-	-	TRBJ1-2	CASGRGGGGNYGYTF	TGTGCCAGCGGGAGGGGCGGAGGGGGAAACTATGGCTACACCTTC
TRBV6-1	-	TRBD2	TRBJ2-3	CASSETLRGGAFDTQYF	TGTGCCAGCAGTGAAACCCTTCGCGGGGGGGCCTTCGATACGCAGTATTTT
TRBV6-5	few	TRBD2	TRBJ2-1	CASSPSGDAYNEQFF	TGTGCCAGCAGTCCAAGCGGGGACGCCTACAATGAGCAGTTCTTC
TRBV6-1	-	TRBD2	TRBJ2-7	CASSEIAGGSYEQYF	TGTGCCAGCAGTGAAATAGCGGGGGGGTCTTACGAGCAGTACTTC
TRBV4-2	few	-	TRBJ2-2	CASSETGEESGELFF	TGTGCCAGCAGCGAGACGGGGGAGGAATCCGGGGAGCTGTTTTTT
TRBV19	-	TRBD1	TRBJ1-5	CASSLTGGNQPQHF	TGTGCCAGTAGTCTGACAGGGGGAAATCAGCCCCAGCATTTT
TRBV7-8	-	-	TRBJ2-2	CASSLQGLNTGELFF	TGTGCCAGCAGCTTGCAGGGCTTGAACACCGGGGAGCTGTTTTTT
TRBV5-1	-	TRBD1	TRBJ2-2	CASSASGTAGTGELFF	TGCGCCAGCAGCGCCTCCGGGACAGCCGGCACCGGGGAGCTGTTTTTT
TRBV4-1	-	-	TRBJ2-6	CASSRASGANVLTF	TGCGCCAGCAGCCGAGCGTCTGGGGCCAACGTCCTGACTTTC
TRBV24-1	-	-	TRBJ2-3	CATQGSSRETQYF	TGTGCCACCCAAGGCAGTAGTAGGGAGACGCAGTATTTT
TRBV7-2	few	TRBD1	TRBJ1-1	CASSPRQGLNTEAFF	TGTGCCAGCAGCCCCCGACAGGGTCTGAACACTGAAGCTTTCTTT
TRBV27	-	-	TRBJ1-1	CAGRGGQPEAFF	TGTGCCGGACGGGGTGGACAGCCTGAAGCTTTCTTT
TRBV7-9	-	TRBD1	TRBJ1-1	CASSQDRFEAFF	TGTGCCAGCAGTCAGGACAGGTTTGAAGCTTTCTTT
TRBV28	-	TRBD2	TRBJ2-3	CASSRGAGDNTDTQYF	TGTGCCAGCAGCCGTGGGGCGGGGGATAACACAGATACGCAGTATTTT
TRBV10-2	-	TRBD2	TRBJ2-2	CASNWASGGTVTGELFF	TGCGCCAGCAACTGGGCTAGCGGGGGTACGGTCACCGGGGAGCTGTTTTTT
TRBV3-1/TRBV3-2	-	-	TRBJ2-5	CASSQGFGQSEETQYF	TGTGCCAGCAGCCAAGGATTCGGACAGTCAGAAGAGACCCAGTACTTC
TRBV7-2	-	-	TRBJ1-5	CASSHDIGGNQPQHF	TGTGCCAGCAGCCATGATATCGGGGGCAATCAGCCCCAGCATTTT